These T cell receptor beta chains were read from a single sample in a study of T cells in Graves' hyperthyroidism and ophthalmopathy. In TCRdb, the multiplex PCR reads were re-called with MiXCR into one record per CDR3 protein. Of approximately 570,000 distinct CDR3 sequences in the sample, around 20% were seen once. The specimen was blood. The receptors were sampled from a man in his forties with Graves' ophthalmopathy. The CDR3 runs from the conserved cysteine through the conserved F or W. The order of the fields is clone size, V gene, D gene, J gene, CDR3 protein, CDR3 DNA. D genes are given only for firm matches. Expanded clones get a size class; other rows say once, few or many, or leave the size out.

>many|TRBV7-2|TRBD2|TRBJ2-7
CASSLRASGSHSVSYEQYF
TGTGCCAGCAGCTTAAGGGCTAGCGGGAGCCATTCCGTATCCTACGAGCAGTACTTC
>-|TRBV12-3/TRBV12-4|-|TRBJ1-2
CASSFGSSRYTF
TGTGCCAGCAGTTTCGGCAGTTCCCGCTACACCTTC
>-|TRBV3-1|-|TRBJ2-1
CASSQVARGNEQFF
TGTGCCAGCAGCCAAGTGGCGAGGGGCAATGAGCAGTTCTTC
>-|TRBV3-1|-|TRBJ1-2
CASSLNPMRGYTF
TGTGCCAGCAGCCTGAACCCGATGCGGGGCTACACCTTC
>many|TRBV7-2|-|TRBJ2-3
CASSFQSGSSTDTQYF
TGTGCCAGCAGCTTTCAAAGCGGATCTAGCACAGATACGCAGTATTTT
>few|TRBV9|TRBD2|TRBJ2-4
CASSTSPESGTKNIQYF
TGTGCCAGCAGCACAAGTCCCGAAAGCGGGACGAAAAACATTCAGTACTTC
>many|TRBV12-3/TRBV12-4|-|TRBJ1-5
CASKVEGPSNQPQHF
TGTGCCAGCAAAGTAGAGGGGCCCAGCAATCAGCCCCAGCATTTT
>many|TRBV20-1|TRBD2|TRBJ2-3
CSARVVLAGAADTQYF
TGCAGTGCTAGAGTGGTACTAGCGGGAGCCGCAGATACGCAGTATTTT
>few|TRBV9|-|TRBJ1-1
CASSVVPAGDTEAFF
TGTGCCAGCAGCGTAGTACCAGCGGGGGACACTGAAGCTTTCTTT
>many|TRBV11-2|-|TRBJ2-1
CASSLEYSSGEGNEQFF
TGTGCCAGCAGCTTAGAGTATAGTTCGGGGGAAGGGAATGAGCAGTTCTTC
>-|TRBV7-3|TRBD2|TRBJ2-7
CASSLAGDPYEQYF
TGTGCCAGCAGCTTAGCGGGAGACCCCTACGAGCAGTACTTC
>-|TRBV3-1|-|TRBJ1-6
CASSQPGGPTGPTYNSPLHF
TGTGCCAGCAGCCAACCCGGGGGACCGACAGGACCTACCTATAATTCACCCCTCCACTTT
>many|TRBV11-2|TRBD1|TRBJ1-1
CASSSNRYRGRTEAFF
TGTGCCAGCAGCTCGAACCGTTACAGGGGAAGGACTGAAGCTTTCTTT
>-|TRBV6-2/TRBV6-3|-|TRBJ1-6
CASSSTGNSPLHF
TGTGCCAGCAGTTCAACAGGAAACTCACCCCTCCACTTT
>many|TRBV18|TRBD1|TRBJ1-1
CASSRDRGLEAFF
TGTGCCAGCTCACGCGACAGGGGCTTGGAAGCTTTCTTT
>-|TRBV6-2/TRBV6-3|-|TRBJ1-1
CASSYSIGRGGFF
TGTGCCAGCAGTTACTCGATCGGCAGGGGAGGTTTCTTT
>many|TRBV27|-|TRBJ2-7
CASRIGGEQYF
TGTGCCAGCAGAATCGGCGGGGAGCAGTACTTC
>few|TRBV10-3|-|TRBJ2-7
CAISESAQHPYEQYF
TGTGCCATCAGTGAGTCTGCCCAGCACCCCTACGAGCAGTACTTC
>few|TRBV5-6|-|TRBJ2-3
CASSFTGEADTQYF
TGTGCCAGCAGCTTTACAGGGGAGGCAGATACGCAGTATTTT
>many|TRBV30|-|TRBJ2-1
CAWSADGEQFF
TGTGCCTGGAGTGCAGACGGTGAGCAGTTCTTC
>-|TRBV13|TRBD1|TRBJ2-3
CASSLGRHRGDTQYF
TGTGCCAGCAGCTTAGGGAGACACAGGGGGGATACGCAGTATTTT
>-|TRBV27|TRBD2|TRBJ2-7
CASSGTGLAGTYEQYF
TGTGCCAGCAGTGGGACGGGTCTAGCGGGGACCTACGAGCAGTACTTC
>many|TRBV28|-|TRBJ2-5
CASSLVGGGETQYF
TGTGCCAGCAGTTTAGTAGGGGGAGGAGAGACCCAGTACTTC
>many|TRBV3-1|TRBD1|TRBJ1-2
CASSQDWTGDGYTF
TGTGCCAGCAGCCAAGATTGGACAGGGGATGGCTACACCTTC
>many|TRBV6-1|-|TRBJ2-1
CASSERDYNEQFF
TGTGCCAGCAGTGAAAGGGACTACAATGAGCAGTTCTTC
>many|TRBV29-1|-|TRBJ2-1
CSVERVNNEQFF
TGCAGCGTTGAAAGGGTGAACAATGAGCAGTTCTTC
>-|TRBV7-2|-|TRBJ1-6
CASSSSAGSISYNSPLHF
TGTGCCAGCAGCTCCTCGGCAGGGTCTATCTCCTATAATTCACCCCTCCACTTT
>many|TRBV3-1|-|TRBJ2-4
CASSHTPVKAKNIQYF
TGTGCCAGCAGCCACACCCCCGTTAAAGCCAAAAACATTCAGTACTTC